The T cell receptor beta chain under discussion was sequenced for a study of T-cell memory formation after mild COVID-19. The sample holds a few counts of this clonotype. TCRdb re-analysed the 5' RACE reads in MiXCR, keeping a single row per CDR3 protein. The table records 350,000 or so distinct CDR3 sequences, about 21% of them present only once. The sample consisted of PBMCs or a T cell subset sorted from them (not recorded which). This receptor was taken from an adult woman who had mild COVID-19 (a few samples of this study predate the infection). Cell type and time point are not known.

CDR3 coding DNA: TGCGCCAGCAGCTTACCTAGCGGGATCAACGAGCAGTACTTC. Its translation: CASSLPSGINEQYF. V is TRBV5-1 and J is TRBJ2-7; 9 bases fit TRBD2. J lost 5 bases, V lost 2 bases, and 5 bases had no gene match. The germline V gene has CDR1 SGHRS and CDR2 YFSETQ. The CDR3 runs to 14 residues.